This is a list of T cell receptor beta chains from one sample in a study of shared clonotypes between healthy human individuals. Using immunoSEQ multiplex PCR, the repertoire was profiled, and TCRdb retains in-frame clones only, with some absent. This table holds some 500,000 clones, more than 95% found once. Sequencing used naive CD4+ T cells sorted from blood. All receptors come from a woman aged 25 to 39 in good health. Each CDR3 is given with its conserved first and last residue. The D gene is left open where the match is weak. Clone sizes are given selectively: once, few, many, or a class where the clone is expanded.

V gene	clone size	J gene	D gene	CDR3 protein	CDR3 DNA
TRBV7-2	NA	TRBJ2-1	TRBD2	CASGTGLAGVDEQFF	TGTGCCAGCGGCACGGGACTAGCGGGAGTGGATGAGCAGTTCTTC
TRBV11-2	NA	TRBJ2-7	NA	CASSRGRNRIEQYF	TGTGCCAGCAGCCGAGGACGGAACAGGATCGAGCAGTACTTC
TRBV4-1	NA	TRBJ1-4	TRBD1	CASSAPGTGGTGDEKLFF	TGCGCCAGCAGCGCACCCGGGACAGGGGGCACGGGGGATGAAAAACTGTTTTTT
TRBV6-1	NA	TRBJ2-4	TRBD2	CASSEEGLAGVNIQYF	TGTGCCAGCAGTGAAGAAGGGCTAGCGGGAGTGAACATTCAGTACTTC
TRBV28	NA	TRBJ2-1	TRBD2	CASKLAGAPSYNEQFF	TGTGCCAGCAAATTAGCGGGAGCTCCCTCCTACAATGAGCAGTTCTTC
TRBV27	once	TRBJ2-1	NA	CASSYYGGPNEQFF	TGTGCCAGCAGTTACTATGGAGGGCCGAATGAGCAGTTCTTC
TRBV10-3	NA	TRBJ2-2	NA	CAISDWGPANTGELFF	TGTGCCATCAGTGATTGGGGGCCAGCGAACACCGGGGAGCTGTTTTTT
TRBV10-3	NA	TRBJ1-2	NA	CAISTSPGARGAPAYGYTF	TGTGCCATCAGTACAAGCCCAGGGGCCAGGGGCGCCCCCGCGTATGGCTACACCTTC
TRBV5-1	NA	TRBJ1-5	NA	CASSSGGNQPQHF	TGCGCCAGCAGCTCCGGCGGGAATCAGCCCCAGCATTTT
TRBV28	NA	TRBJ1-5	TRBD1	CASGTGGQPQHF	TGTGCCAGCGGGACAGGCGGCCAGCCCCAGCATTTT
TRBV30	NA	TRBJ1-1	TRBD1	CAWSPPDRGDTEAFF	TGTGCCTGGAGTCCGCCGGACAGGGGAGACACTGAAGCTTTCTTT
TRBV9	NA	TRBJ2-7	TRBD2	CASSVGAGTGLLAGVPYEQYF	TGTGCCAGCAGCGTAGGGGCCGGGACAGGGCTACTAGCGGGAGTGCCCTACGAGCAGTACTTC
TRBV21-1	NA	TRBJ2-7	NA	CASSGQPWLYEQYF	TGTGCCAGCAGCGGACAGCCCTGGCTCTACGAGCAGTACTTC
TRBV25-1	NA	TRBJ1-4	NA	CASSESAGNEKLFF	TGTGCCAGCAGTGAATCAGCAGGGAATGAAAAACTGTTTTTT
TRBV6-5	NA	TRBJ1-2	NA	CASSYSPRGNYGYTF	TGTGCCAGCAGTTACTCGCCGCGGGGCAACTATGGCTACACCTTC
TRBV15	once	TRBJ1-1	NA	CATSRRQNQNTEAFF	TGTGCCACCAGCAGACGACAGAACCAGAACACTGAAGCTTTCTTT
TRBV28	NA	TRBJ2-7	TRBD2	CASSFTSGSRYEQYF	TGTGCCAGCAGTTTTACTAGCGGGAGCAGGTACGAGCAGTACTTC
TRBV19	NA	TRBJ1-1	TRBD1	CASTRQGAGTEAFF	TGTGCCAGTACCCGACAGGGGGCGGGCACTGAAGCTTTCTTT
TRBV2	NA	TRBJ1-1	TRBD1	CASRGDSNMNTEAFF	TGTGCCAGCAGGGGGGACAGTAACATGAACACTGAAGCTTTCTTT
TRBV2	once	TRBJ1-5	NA	CASSDELNQPQHF	TGTGCCAGCAGTGATGAATTAAATCAGCCCCAGCATTTT
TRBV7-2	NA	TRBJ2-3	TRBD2	CASSLRLAGADTQYF	TGTGCCAGCAGCTTAAGGCTAGCGGGAGCAGATACGCAGTATTTT
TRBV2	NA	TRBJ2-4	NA	CASSGRVGAKNIQYF	TGTGCCAGCAGTGGAAGGGTCGGGGCCAAAAACATTCAGTACTTC
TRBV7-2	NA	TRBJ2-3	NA	CASSWESVTDTQYF	TGTGCCAGCAGCTGGGAGTCAGTCACAGATACGCAGTATTTT
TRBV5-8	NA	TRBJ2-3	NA	CASSKTDTQYF	TGTGCCAGCAGCAAAACAGATACGCAGTATTTT
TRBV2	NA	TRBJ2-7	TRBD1	CASSATGVSYEQYF	TGTGCCAGCAGTGCTACAGGGGTCTCCTACGAGCAGTACTTC
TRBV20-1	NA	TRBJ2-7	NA	CSASDYEQYF	TGCAGTGCTAGCGACTACGAGCAGTACTTC
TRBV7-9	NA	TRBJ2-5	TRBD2	CASSLVAGGPQETQYF	TGTGCCAGCAGCCTAGTAGCGGGAGGGCCCCAGGAGACCCAGTACTTC
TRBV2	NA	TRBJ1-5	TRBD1	CASSGTGSNQPQHF	TGTGCCAGCAGTGGGACAGGGAGTAATCAGCCCCAGCATTTT
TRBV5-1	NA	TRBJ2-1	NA	CASSLAADWDYNEQFF	TGCGCCAGCAGCTTGGCCGCGGATTGGGACTACAATGAGCAGTTCTTC
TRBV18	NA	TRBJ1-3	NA	CASSPRTDSGNTIYF	TGTGCCAGCTCACCACGGACCGACTCTGGAAACACCATATATTTT
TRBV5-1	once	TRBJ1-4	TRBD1	CASSFTGGRGEKLFF	TGCGCCAGCAGCTTTACAGGGGGCCGGGGTGAAAAACTGTTTTTT
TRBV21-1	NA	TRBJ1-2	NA	CASSILDRISGYTF	TGTGCCAGCAGCATTTTAGACCGCATATCAGGCTACACCTTC
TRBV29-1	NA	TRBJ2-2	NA	CSVEQGWDTGELFF	TGCAGCGTTGAACAGGGCTGGGACACCGGGGAGCTGTTTTTT
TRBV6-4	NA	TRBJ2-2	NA	CASRVSYSNTGELFF	TGTGCCAGCAGGGTTAGCTATTCGAACACCGGGGAGCTGTTTTTT
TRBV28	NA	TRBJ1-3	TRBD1	CASLTQGGRGDGNTIYF	TGTGCCAGCCTCACCCAGGGGGGAAGGGGAGATGGAAACACCATATATTTT
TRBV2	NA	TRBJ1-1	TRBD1	CASRAGTGYVTEAFF	TGTGCCAGCAGGGCCGGGACAGGGTACGTTACTGAAGCTTTCTTT
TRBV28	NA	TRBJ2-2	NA	CASSSFPITGELFF	TGTGCCAGCAGTTCCTTCCCTATTACCGGGGAGCTGTTTTTT
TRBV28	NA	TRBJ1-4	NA	CASSTSPGEKLFF	TGTGCCAGCAGTACATCGCCAGGGGAAAAACTGTTTTTT
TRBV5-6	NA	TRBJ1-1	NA	CASSRTAGTLSEAFF	TGTGCCAGCAGCCGAACCGCCGGGACGCTCAGTGAAGCTTTCTTT
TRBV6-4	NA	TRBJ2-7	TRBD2	CASSESSGAPYEQYF	TGTGCCAGCAGTGAGTCTAGCGGGGCCCCCTACGAGCAGTACTTC
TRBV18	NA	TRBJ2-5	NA	CASSGRTQETQYF	TGTGCCAGCTCCGGCAGGACCCAAGAGACCCAGTACTTC
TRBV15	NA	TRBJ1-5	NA	CATSRRESNQPQHF	TGTGCCACCAGCAGACGCGAAAGCAATCAGCCCCAGCATTTT
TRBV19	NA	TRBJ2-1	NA	CASSVMDGEQFF	TGTGCCAGTAGTGTGATGGACGGGGAGCAGTTCTTC
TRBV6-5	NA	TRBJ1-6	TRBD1	CASSQGQGNSPLHF	TGTGCCAGCAGCCAGGGACAGGGAAATTCACCCCTCCACTTT
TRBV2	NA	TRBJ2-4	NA	CASREEQRDIQYF	TGTGCCAGCAGAGAAGAACAGCGGGACATTCAGTACTTC
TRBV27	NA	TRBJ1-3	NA	CASGTMGGNTIYF	TGTGCCAGCGGGACAATGGGGGGAAACACCATATATTTT
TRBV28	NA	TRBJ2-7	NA	CASSSAPIASSYEQYF	TGTGCCAGCAGTTCCGCCCCCATAGCAAGCTCCTACGAGCAGTACTTC
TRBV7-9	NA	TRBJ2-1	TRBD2	CASSQTSGTYNEQFF	TGTGCCAGCAGCCAGACTAGCGGGACCTACAATGAGCAGTTCTTC
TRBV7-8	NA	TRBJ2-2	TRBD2	CASSLVSTSGDTGELFF	TGTGCCAGCAGCTTAGTGTCGACTAGCGGTGACACCGGGGAGCTGTTTTTT
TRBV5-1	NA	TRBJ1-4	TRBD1	CASSPRTGGNEKLFF	TGCGCCAGCAGCCCACGGACAGGGGGAAATGAAAAACTGTTTTTT
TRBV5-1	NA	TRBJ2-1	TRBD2	CASSLLLAGGNEQFF	TGCGCCAGCAGCTTGCTTTTAGCGGGAGGTAATGAGCAGTTCTTC
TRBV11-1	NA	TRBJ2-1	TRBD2	CASSLDRTSVYNEQFF	TGTGCCAGCAGCTTAGACAGGACTAGCGTTTACAATGAGCAGTTCTTC
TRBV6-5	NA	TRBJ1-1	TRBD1	CASSYGTVNSEAFF	TGTGCCAGCAGCTACGGGACAGTGAACAGTGAAGCTTTCTTT